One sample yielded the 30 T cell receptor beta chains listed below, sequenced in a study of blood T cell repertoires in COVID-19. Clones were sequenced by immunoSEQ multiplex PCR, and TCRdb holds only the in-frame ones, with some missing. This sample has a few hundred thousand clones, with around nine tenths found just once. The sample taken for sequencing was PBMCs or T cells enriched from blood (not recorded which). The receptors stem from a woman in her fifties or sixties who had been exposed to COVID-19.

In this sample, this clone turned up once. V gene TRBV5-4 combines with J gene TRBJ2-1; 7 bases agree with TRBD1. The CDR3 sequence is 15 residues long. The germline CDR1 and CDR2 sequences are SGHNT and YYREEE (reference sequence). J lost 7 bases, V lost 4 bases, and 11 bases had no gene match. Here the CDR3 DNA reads TGTGCCAGCAGCGCAAGAGACAGGGCGAAGAATGAGCAGTTCTTC. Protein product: CASSARDRAKNEQFF.

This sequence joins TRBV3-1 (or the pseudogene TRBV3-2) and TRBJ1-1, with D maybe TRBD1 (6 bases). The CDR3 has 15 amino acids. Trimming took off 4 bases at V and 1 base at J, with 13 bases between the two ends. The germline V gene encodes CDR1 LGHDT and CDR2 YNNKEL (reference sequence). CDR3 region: CASSPRTAQNTEAFF. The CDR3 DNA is TGTGCCAGCAGCCCCCGGACAGCCCAGAACACTGAAGCTTTCTTT.

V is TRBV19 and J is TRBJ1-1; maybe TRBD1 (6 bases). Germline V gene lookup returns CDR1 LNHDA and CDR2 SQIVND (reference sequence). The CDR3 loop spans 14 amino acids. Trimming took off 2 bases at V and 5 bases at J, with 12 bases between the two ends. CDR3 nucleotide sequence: TGTGCCAGTAGTATAAGGGGGGGCGGTACTGAAGCTTTCTTT. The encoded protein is CASSIRGGGTEAFF.

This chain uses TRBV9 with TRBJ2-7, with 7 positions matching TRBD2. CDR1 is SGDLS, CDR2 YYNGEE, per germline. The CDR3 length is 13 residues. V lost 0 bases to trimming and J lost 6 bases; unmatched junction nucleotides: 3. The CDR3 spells CASSVELASEQYF. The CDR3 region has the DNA TGTGCCAGCAGCGTAGAACTAGCGAGCGAGCAGTACTTC.

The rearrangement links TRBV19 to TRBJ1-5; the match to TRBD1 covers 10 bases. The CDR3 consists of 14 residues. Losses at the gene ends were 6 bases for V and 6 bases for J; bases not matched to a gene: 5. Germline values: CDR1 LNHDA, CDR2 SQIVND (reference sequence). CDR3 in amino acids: CASRPGQGLQPQHF. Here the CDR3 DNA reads TGTGCCAGTAGACCGGGACAGGGGCTTCAGCCCCAGCATTTT.

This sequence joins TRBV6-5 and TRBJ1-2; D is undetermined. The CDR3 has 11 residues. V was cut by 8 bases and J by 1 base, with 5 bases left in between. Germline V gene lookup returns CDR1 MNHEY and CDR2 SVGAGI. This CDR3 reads CASGLNYGYTF. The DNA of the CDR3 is TGTGCCAGCGGGCTTAACTATGGCTACACCTTC.

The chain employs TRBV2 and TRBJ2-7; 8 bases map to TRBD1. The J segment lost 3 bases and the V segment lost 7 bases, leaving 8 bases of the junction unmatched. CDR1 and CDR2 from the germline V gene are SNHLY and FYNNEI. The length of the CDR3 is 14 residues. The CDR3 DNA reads TGTGCCAGCATGCTTACCGGGACAGGCTACGAGCAGTACTTC. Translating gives CASMLTGTGYEQYF.

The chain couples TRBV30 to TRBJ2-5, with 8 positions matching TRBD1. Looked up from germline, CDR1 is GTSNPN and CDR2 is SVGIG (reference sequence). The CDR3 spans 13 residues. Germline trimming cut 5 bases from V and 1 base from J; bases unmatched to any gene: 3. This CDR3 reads CAWAQGAQETQYF. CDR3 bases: TGTGCCTGGGCTCAGGGGGCCCAAGAGACCCAGTACTTC.

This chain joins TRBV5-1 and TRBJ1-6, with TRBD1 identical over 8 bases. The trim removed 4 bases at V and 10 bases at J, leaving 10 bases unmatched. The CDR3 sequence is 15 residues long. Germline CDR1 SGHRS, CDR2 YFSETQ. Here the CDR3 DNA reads TGCGCCAGCAGCATTGGACAGGGCCAAGGATCACCCCTCCACTTT. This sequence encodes CASSIGQGQGSPLHF.

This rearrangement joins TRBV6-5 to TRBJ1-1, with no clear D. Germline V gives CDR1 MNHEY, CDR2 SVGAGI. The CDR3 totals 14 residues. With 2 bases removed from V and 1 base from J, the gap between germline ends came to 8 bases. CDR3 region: CASSYRGWNTEAFF. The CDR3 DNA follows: TGTGCCAGCAGTTACCGGGGATGGAACACTGAAGCTTTCTTT.

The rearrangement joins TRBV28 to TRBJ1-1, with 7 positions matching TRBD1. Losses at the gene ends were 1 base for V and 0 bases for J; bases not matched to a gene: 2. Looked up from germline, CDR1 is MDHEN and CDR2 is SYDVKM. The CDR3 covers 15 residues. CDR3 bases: TGTGCCAGCAGTTTATTTACAGGGGTGAACACTGAAGCTTTCTTT. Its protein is CASSLFTGVNTEAFF.

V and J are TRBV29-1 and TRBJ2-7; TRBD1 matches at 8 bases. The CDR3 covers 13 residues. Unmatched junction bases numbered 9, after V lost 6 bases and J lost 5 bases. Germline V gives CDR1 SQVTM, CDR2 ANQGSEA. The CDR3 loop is CSVPGTGIHEQYF. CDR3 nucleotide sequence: TGCAGCGTCCCCGGGACAGGTATCCACGAGCAGTACTTC.

The CDR3 DNA follows: TGTGCCAGCAGCCCCGAGGGTACTGAAGCTTTCTTT. Protein: CASSPEGTEAFF. The rearrangement links TRBV14 to TRBJ1-1; D is unclear. Germline values: CDR1 SGHDN, CDR2 FVKESK. This CDR3 region has 12 residues. V lost 4 bases and J lost 5, with 8 bases in between.

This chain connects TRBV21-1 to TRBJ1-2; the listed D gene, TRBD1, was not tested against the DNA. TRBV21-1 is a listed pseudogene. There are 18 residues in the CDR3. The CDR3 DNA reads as TGTGCCAGCAGCTCCCCCACAAAGGTACAGGGAATTGACTATGGCTACACCTTC. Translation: CASSSPTKVQGIDYGYTF.

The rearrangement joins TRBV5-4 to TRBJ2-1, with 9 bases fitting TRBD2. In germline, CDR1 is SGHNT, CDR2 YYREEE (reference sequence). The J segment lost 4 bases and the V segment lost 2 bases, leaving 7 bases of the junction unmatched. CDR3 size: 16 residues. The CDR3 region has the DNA TGTGCCAGCAGCTTCAGGGGGACTAGCTCTTACAATGAGCAGTTCTTC. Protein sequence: CASSFRGTSSYNEQFF.

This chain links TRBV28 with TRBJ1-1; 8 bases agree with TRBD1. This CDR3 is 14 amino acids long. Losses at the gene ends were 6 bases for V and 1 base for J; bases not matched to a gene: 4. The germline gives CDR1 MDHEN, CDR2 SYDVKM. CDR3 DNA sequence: TGTGCCAGCAGCGAAGACAGGGGGAACACTGAAGCTTTCTTT. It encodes CASSEDRGNTEAFF.

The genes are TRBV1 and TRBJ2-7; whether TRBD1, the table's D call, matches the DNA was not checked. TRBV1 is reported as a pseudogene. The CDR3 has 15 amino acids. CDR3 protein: CTSRARRRGSYEQYF. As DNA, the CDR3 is TGCACCAGCAGGGCCCGGCGAAGGGGCTCCTACGAGCAGTACTTC.

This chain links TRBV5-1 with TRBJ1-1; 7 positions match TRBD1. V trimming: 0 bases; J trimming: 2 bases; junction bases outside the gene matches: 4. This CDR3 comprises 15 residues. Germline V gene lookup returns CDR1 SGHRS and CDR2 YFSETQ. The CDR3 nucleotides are TGCGCCAGCAGCTTGGAGGGGACAGTAAACACTGAAGCTTTCTTT. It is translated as CASSLEGTVNTEAFF. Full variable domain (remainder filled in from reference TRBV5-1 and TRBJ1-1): KAGVTQTPRYLIKTRGQQVTLSCSPISGHRSVSWYQQTPGQGLQFLFEYFSETQRNKGNFPGRFSGRQFSNSRSEMNVSTLELGDSALYLCASSLEGTVNTEAFFGQGTRLTVV.

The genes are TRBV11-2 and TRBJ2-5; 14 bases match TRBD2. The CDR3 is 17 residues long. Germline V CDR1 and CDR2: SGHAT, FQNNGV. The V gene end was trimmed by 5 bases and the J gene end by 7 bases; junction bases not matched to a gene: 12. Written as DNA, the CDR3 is TGTGCCAGCAGCGCTGGGACTAGCGGGGGAGTCTTAGGGACCCAGTACTTC. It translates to CASSAGTSGGVLGTQYF.

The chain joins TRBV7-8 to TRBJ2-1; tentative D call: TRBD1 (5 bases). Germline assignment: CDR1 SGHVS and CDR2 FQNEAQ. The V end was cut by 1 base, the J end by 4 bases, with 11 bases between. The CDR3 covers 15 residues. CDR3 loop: CASSLVRVGYNEQFF. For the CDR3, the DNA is TGTGCCAGCAGCTTAGTCAGGGTGGGGTACAATGAGCAGTTCTTC.

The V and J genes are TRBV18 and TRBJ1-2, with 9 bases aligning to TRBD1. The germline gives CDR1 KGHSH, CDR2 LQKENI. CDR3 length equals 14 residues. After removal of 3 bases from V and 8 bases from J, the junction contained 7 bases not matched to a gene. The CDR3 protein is CASSPTGGAGGYTF. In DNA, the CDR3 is TGTGCCAGCTCACCTACAGGGGGCGCAGGGGGCTACACCTTC.

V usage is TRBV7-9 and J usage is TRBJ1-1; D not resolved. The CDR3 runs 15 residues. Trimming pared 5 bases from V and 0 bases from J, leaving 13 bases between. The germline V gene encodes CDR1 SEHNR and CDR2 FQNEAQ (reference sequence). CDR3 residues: CASSTTRGMNTEAFF. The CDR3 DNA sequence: TGTGCCAGCAGCACAACCCGAGGGATGAACACTGAAGCTTTCTTT.

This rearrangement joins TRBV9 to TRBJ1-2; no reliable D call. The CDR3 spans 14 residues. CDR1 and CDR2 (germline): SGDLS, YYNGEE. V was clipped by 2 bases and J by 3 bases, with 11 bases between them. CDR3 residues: CASSVTGGDYGYTF. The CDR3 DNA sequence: TGTGCCAGCAGCGTGACGGGAGGTGACTATGGCTACACCTTC.

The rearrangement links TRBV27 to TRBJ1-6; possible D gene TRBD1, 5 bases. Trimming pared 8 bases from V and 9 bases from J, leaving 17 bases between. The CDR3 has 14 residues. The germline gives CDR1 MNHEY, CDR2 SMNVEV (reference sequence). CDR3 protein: CASGARRDSSPLHF. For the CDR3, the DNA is TGTGCCAGCGGGGCCCGCAGGGATAGTTCACCCCTCCACTTT.

CDR3 region: CASSQGGRDSQETQYF. The CDR3 nucleotides read TGTGCCAGCAGCCAAGGCGGCCGGGACAGTCAAGAGACCCAGTACTTC. The rearrangement links TRBV4-2 to TRBJ2-5; 7 positions match TRBD1. From germline, CDR1 is LGHNA and CDR2 YNFKEQ. The V segment lost 1 base and the J segment 2 bases; nucleotides outside the gene matches: 7. This CDR3 spans 16 amino acids.

The DNA for the CDR3 is TGTGCCAGCAGAAGAGGAACAGGGGGCGGAGAGACCCAGTACTTC. Encoded protein: CASRRGTGGGETQYF. The J gene is TRBJ2-5, the V gene TRBV2, with 9 bases matching TRBD1. The CDR3 extends over 15 amino acids. CDR1 SNHLY and CDR2 FYNNEI come from the germline V gene. With 6 bases clipped from V and 4 bases from J, the junction kept 9 bases outside the gene matches.

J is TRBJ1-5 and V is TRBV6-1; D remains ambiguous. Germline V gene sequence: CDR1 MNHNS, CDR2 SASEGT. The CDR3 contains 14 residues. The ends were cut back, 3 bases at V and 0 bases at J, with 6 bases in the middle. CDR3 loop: CASSESNSNQPQHF. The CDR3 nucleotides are TGTGCCAGCAGTGAGAGCAATAGCAATCAGCCCCAGCATTTT.

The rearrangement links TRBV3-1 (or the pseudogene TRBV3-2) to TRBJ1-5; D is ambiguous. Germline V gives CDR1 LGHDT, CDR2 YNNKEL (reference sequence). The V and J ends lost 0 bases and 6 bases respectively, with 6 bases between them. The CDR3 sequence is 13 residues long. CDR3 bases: TGTGCCAGCAGCCAAGATAACGGTCAGCCCCAGCATTTT. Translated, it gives CASSQDNGQPQHF.

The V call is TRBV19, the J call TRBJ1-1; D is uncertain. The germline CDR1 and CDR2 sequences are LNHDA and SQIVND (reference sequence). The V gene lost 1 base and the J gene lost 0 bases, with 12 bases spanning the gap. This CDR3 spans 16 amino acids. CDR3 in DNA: TGTGCCAGTAGTATAGGGGCAGAGATTATGAACACTGAAGCTTTCTTT. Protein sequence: CASSIGAEIMNTEAFF.

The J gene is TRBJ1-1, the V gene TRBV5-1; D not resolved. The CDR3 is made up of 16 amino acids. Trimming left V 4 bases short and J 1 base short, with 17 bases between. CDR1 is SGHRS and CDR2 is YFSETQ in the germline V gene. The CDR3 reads CASSHTLGTQNTEAFF. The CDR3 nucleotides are TGCGCCAGCAGCCACACCTTGGGCACCCAGAACACTGAAGCTTTCTTT.